The T cell receptor (beta chain) under discussion was sequenced for a study of immune characterization of retroperitoneal liposarcoma. From the PCR reads, TCRdb called clonotypes with MiXCR, one entry per CDR3 protein. The sample consists of some 11,000 distinct CDR3 sequences, approximately 22% of them appearing once. The CDR3 loop spans 12 amino acids. The germline V gene encodes CDR1 LGHNT and CDR2 FRNRAP. Trimming took 6 bases from V and 7 from J, leaving 12 bases between them. A few counts support this clonotype. The source of this sequence is a female donor with retroperitoneal liposarcoma. The sample was blood. This rearrangement joins TRBV12-5 to TRBJ1-1; D remains unclear. The CDR3 loop is CASGRLDGEAFF. CDR3 nucleotides: TGTGCTAGTGGCCGTCTTGACGGTGAAGCTTTCTTT. The whole variable domain, remainder taken from reference TRBV12-5 and TRBJ1-1, is DARVTQTPRHKVTEMGQEVTMRCQPILGHNTVFWYRQTMMQGLELLAYFRNRAPLDDSGMPKDRFSAEMPDATLATLKIQPSEPRDSAVYFCASGRLDGEAFFGQGTRLTVV.